Each of the 18 T cell receptor beta chains below was sequenced from the same sample in a study of CD8 T cells in ankylosing spondylitis. TCRdb reprocessed the 5' RACE reads via MiXCR and lists one record per CDR3 protein. The table has under 300,000 distinct CDR3 sequences, 8% to 9.5% seen once; the top ten hold almost 7%. Material for sequencing was blood, either unsorted or a sorted T cell fraction (not recorded which). The receptors here all came from a male donor with ankylosing spondylitis or in good health (not recorded which).

The V and J genes are TRBV24-1 and TRBJ2-5, with 7 positions matching TRBD1. V shed 3 bases and J 1 base; nucleotides not matched to a gene: 10. The length of the CDR3 is 17 residues. Germline CDR1 is KGHDR and CDR2 is SFDVKD. The CDR3 DNA follows: TGTGCCACCAGTGATCCCTCGGACAGGAGGATCCAAGAGACCCAGTACTTC. Translated, it gives CATSDPSDRRIQETQYF.

This clonotype was observed at least ten times. The rearrangement links TRBV6-1 to TRBJ2-1; possibly TRBD2 for D (6 bases). Germline CDR1 reads MNHNS; CDR2 reads SASEGT. The V end was cut by 3 bases, the J end by 5 bases, with 14 bases between. The CDR3 is made up of 15 amino acids. CDR3 coding DNA: TGTGCCAGCAGTGATGGGACTGGAGGGCACAATGAGCAGTTCTTC. This translates into CASSDGTGGHNEQFF.

The table lists this clonotype with many counts. This chain connects TRBV5-1 to TRBJ2-3, with TRBD2 matching 12 bases. The germline gives CDR1 SGHRS, CDR2 YFSETQ. The CDR3 has 16 residues. Trimming cost V 4 bases and J 3 bases; bases outside gene matches: 6. CDR3 loop: CASSPPTSGSTDTQYF. The CDR3 DNA reads as TGCGCCAGCAGCCCTCCGACTAGCGGGAGTACAGATACGCAGTATTTT. Drawing the rest from reference TRBV5-1 and TRBJ2-3, the complete variable domain is KAGVTQTPRYLIKTRGQQVTLSCSPISGHRSVSWYQQTPGQGLQFLFEYFSETQRNKGNFPGRFSGRQFSNSRSEMNVSTLELGDSALYLCASSPPTSGSTDTQYFGPGTRLTVL.

This clonotype was seen a handful of times. The chain links TRBV5-1 to TRBJ1-1, with 9 positions matching TRBD1. Germline assignment: CDR1 SGHRS and CDR2 YFSETQ. CDR3 length: 12 residues. V lost 4 bases to trimming and J lost 10 bases; unmatched junction nucleotides: 5. The CDR3 nucleotides read TGCGCCAGCAGCGGAGGACAGGGGAGAGCTTTCTTT. This translates into CASSGGQGRAFF.

Notes on this clonotype: At one boundary the junction diverges from the germline segment, which might be a read error. J is TRBJ2-2 and V is TRBV23-1; 8 bases map to TRBD1. TRBV23-1 belongs to the ORF category, with a function that is uncertain. The length of the CDR3 is 17 residues. The DNA of the CDR3 is TGTGCCAGCAGCAAGGACAGGGTCATCTCGAACACCGGGGAGCTGTTTTTT. This gives the protein CASSKDRVISNTGELFF.

This clonotype came up many times. The chain is built from TRBV7-6 and TRBJ2-3; 12 nucleotides line up with TRBD2. Germline V gives CDR1 SGHVS, CDR2 FNYEAQ. After removal of 3 bases from V and 0 bases from J, the junction contained 13 bases not matched to a gene. This CDR3 spans 20 amino acids. This chain's CDR3 is CASSLRTSGELPTSTDTQYF. CDR3 DNA: TGTGCCAGCAGCTTGAGGACTAGCGGGGAACTTCCGACGAGCACAGATACGCAGTATTTT.

This clonotype was found many times. The chain uses TRBV20-1 and TRBJ2-7, with D perhaps matching TRBD2 (6 bases). This CDR3 region has 11 residues. Germline-derived CDR1 and CDR2 are DFQATT and SNEGSKA (reference sequence). The V end lost 7 bases, the J end lost 7 bases, and 14 bases lay between the germline ends. The CDR3 protein is CSVPGAREQYF. CDR3 in DNA: TGCAGTGTCCCGGGAGCCAGAGAGCAGTACTTC.

This clonotype was found a few times. The chain joins TRBV5-1 to TRBJ2-5, with D unclear. CDR3 size: 14 residues. Germline V gene sequence: CDR1 SGHRS, CDR2 YFSETQ. V lost 3 bases, J lost 2 bases, and 11 bases lay in between. The CDR3 loop is CASSSAGQQETQYF. CDR3 nucleotides: TGCGCCAGCAGCTCTGCCGGGCAACAAGAGACCCAGTACTTC. The whole variable domain, remainder taken from reference TRBV5-1 and TRBJ2-5, is KAGVTQTPRYLIKTRGQQVTLSCSPISGHRSVSWYQQTPGQGLQFLFEYFSETQRNKGNFPGRFSGRQFSNSRSEMNVSTLELGDSALYLCASSSAGQQETQYFGPGTRLLVL.

This clonotype was seen repeatedly, ten times or more. The chain employs TRBV7-6 and TRBJ1-4; D gene unclear. CDR1 is SGHVS and CDR2 is FNYEAQ in the germline V gene. CDR3 length: 11 amino acids. The V gene lost 6 bases and the J gene lost 4 bases, with 3 bases spanning the gap. The CDR3 DNA is TGTGCCAGCAGGGGTAATGAAAAACTGTTTTTT. This sequence encodes CASRGNEKLFF.

This clonotype was picked up many times. The rearrangement joins TRBV7-9 to TRBJ1-3, with D possibly matching TRBD1 (6 bases). CDR1 is SEHNR, CDR2 FQNEAQ, per germline (reference sequence). Trimming shortened V by 5 bases and J by 8 bases, and 19 bases separated the two germline ends. CDR3 length equals 15 residues. CDR3 coding DNA: TGTGCCAGCAGCCAAAGGGGGGACCGCGTAGACACCATATATTTT. It translates to CASSQRGDRVDTIYF.

This clonotype was seen many times. The chain employs TRBV5-1 and TRBJ2-7, with D unresolved. Germline V CDR1 and CDR2: SGHRS, YFSETQ. V lost 1 base to trimming and J lost 1 base, with 18 bases between them. The CDR3 has 17 residues. In nucleotides, the CDR3 is TGCGCCAGCAGCTTGAGCCCAGGCAGGATGAGGTCCTACGAGCAGTACTTC. This gives the protein CASSLSPGRMRSYEQYF.

This clonotype came up many times. The junction and the germline gene differ at one end; a read error may be behind it. The V call is TRBV7-2, the J call TRBJ2-3, with TRBD2 matching 11 bases. The CDR3 has 15 residues. CDR1 and CDR2 from the germline V gene are SGHTA and FQGNSA. This CDR3 is CASRLAGGRTDTQYF. The CDR3 DNA is TGTGCCAGCAGATTAGCGGGGGGGCGCACAGATACGCAGTATTTT.

This clonotype has more than one count but fewer than ten. This chain joins TRBV19 and TRBJ1-1; tentatively, D is TRBD1 (5 bases). CDR1 LNHDA and CDR2 SQIVND come from the germline V gene (reference sequence). This CDR3 region has 12 residues. V shed 10 bases and J shed 1 base, with 10 bases lying between them. The CDR3 DNA sequence: TGTGCCACCCGGGACGGGAACACTGAAGCTTTCTTT. This encodes CATRDGNTEAFF. The complete variable domain, with remaining parts taken from reference TRBV19 and TRBJ1-1, reads DGGITQSPKYLFRKEGQNVTLSCEQNLNHDAMYWYRQDPGQGLRLIYYSQIVNDFQKGDIAEGYSVSREKKESFPLTVTSAQKNPTAFYLCATRDGNTEAFFGQGTRLTVV.

In this sample, this clonotype turned up many times. The chain couples TRBV11-2 to TRBJ1-1; no clear D gene. This CDR3 has 11 amino acids. Germline V gene sequence: CDR1 SGHAT, CDR2 FQNNGV. V was clipped by 1 base and J by 8 bases, with 5 bases between them. This CDR3 is CASSLGPEAFF. DNA of the CDR3: TGTGCCAGCAGCTTAGGTCCGGAAGCTTTCTTT.

This clonotype was recorded at least ten times. The chain employs TRBV29-1 and TRBJ2-7; 7 nucleotides match TRBD1. Trimming at V came to 6 bases and at J to 3 bases, leaving 2 bases not matched to a gene. Germline CDR1 and CDR2: SQVTM and ANQGSEA. The CDR3 sequence is 11 residues long. The CDR3 DNA reads TGCAGCGTGGGGACAGACTACGAGCAGTACTTC. Translated: CSVGTDYEQYF.

This clonotype was found many times. The J gene is TRBJ2-3, the V gene TRBV6-1, with D tentatively TRBD1 (6 bases). Looked up from germline, CDR1 is MNHNS and CDR2 is SASEGT. This CDR3 region has 15 residues. Trimming took 7 bases from V and 4 from J, leaving 18 bases between them. This CDR3 is CASNFGTLVPDTQYF. DNA of the CDR3: TGTGCCAGCAACTTCGGGACACTTGTCCCAGATACGCAGTATTTT.

There are many counts of this clonotype. This sequence joins TRBV5-1 and TRBJ1-1, with D perhaps matching TRBD1 (5 bases). Germline V CDR1 and CDR2: SGHRS, YFSETQ. The CDR3 runs 15 residues. With 4 bases removed from V and 1 base from J, the gap between germline ends came to 14 bases. CDR3 amino acids: CASSKGDGGNTEAFF. In nucleotides, the CDR3 is TGCGCCAGCAGCAAAGGGGACGGCGGGAACACTGAAGCTTTCTTT.

The chain links TRBV6-2 or TRBV6-3 to TRBJ1-6; D is ambiguous. This CDR3 is 13 amino acids long. Germline V CDR1 and CDR2: MNHEY, SVGEGT. Trimming removed 5 bases at V and 7 bases at J, with 9 bases between. DNA for the CDR3: TGTGCCAGCAGTCCCCAAACGAATTCACCCCTCCACTTT. This translates into CASSPQTNSPLHF.